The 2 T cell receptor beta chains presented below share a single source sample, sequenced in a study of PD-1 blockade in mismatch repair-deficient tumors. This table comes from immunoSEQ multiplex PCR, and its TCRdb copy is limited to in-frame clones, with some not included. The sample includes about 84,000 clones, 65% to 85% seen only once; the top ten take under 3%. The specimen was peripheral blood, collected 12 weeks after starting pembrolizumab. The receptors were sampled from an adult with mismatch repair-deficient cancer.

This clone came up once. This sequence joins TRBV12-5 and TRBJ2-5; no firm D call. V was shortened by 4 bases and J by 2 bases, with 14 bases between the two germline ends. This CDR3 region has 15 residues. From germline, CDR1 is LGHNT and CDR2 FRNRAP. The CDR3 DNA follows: TGTGCTAGTGGTTCTCAAAGACGGGCACAAGAGACCCAGTACTTC. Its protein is CASGSQRRAQETQYF.

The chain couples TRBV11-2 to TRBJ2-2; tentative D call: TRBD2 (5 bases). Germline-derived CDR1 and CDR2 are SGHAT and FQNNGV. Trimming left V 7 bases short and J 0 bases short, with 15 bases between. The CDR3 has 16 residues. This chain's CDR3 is CASTFLRGSNTGELFF. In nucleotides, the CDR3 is TGTGCCAGCACCTTTTTAAGAGGGTCGAACACCGGGGAGCTGTTTTTT.